This TCR beta chain was captured in a study of T cell responses to AZD1222 COVID-19 vaccine. Study observations and caveats: Only six people who got AZD1222 tested seropositive at baseline. Breadth and depth of Spike-specific TCRs rose after two AZD1222 doses.

Worth noting for this clone: Its antigen remains unidentified.

This CDR3 has 13 amino acids. Germline V lookup: CDR1 SGHTA, CDR2 FQGTGA. The V and J ends lost 5 bases and 6 bases, in that order; junction bases with no gene match: 5. Measured with immunoSEQ multiplex PCR; TCRdb has only the in-frame clones, and not every one. The profile shows some 180,000 clones, approximately 92% of them singletons. The TCR was taken from an adult who received the MenACWY meningococcal vaccine as a control. This chain uses TRBV7-3 with TRBJ2-7, with 9 bases fitting TRBD1. Specimen: peripheral blood, collected 28 days after the second dose of the MenACWY control vaccine. CDR3 nucleotide sequence: TGTGCCAGCAGCCTTGGGACAGGGCTCGAGCAGTACTTC. Translation: CASSLGTGLEQYF.